This record concerns one T cell receptor (beta chain) sequence. This entry comes from a study of blood T cell repertoires in COVID-19. Only in-frame clones appear in the TCRdb table, and some are missing; sequencing was by immunoSEQ multiplex PCR. The sample holds fewer than 300,000 clones, 88% seen once. CDR3 length equals 17 residues. V lost 5 bases to trimming and J lost 5 bases; unmatched junction nucleotides: 11. Germline CDR1 reads KGHDR; CDR2 reads SFDVKD. The rearrangement joins TRBV24-1 to TRBJ2-2; TRBD1 agrees at 9 bases. The clonotype was recovered from a woman aged 35 to 49 who had recovered from COVID-19. Material for sequencing was peripheral blood. The chain's CDR3 is CATSGWTGEGRTGELFF. The CDR3 DNA reads TGTGCCACCAGTGGTTGGACAGGGGAGGGTAGGACCGGGGAGCTGTTTTTT.